The T cell receptor (delta chain) under discussion was sequenced for a study of gamma-delta chains in newborns, infants, children. Study in general: Innate gammadelta T cells reportedly expand polyclonally right after birth, driven by microbial exposure, per the title.

The CDR3 is made up of 21 amino acids. V trimming: 3 bases; J trimming: 0 bases; junction bases outside the gene matches: 14. Germline CDR1 is GEAIGNYY and CDR2 is EKD. TCRdb re-called clones from the reads via CATT. The sample records 14,000 to 15,000 delta-chain clones, less than 9.5% being singletons. This sequence was found in a child who was a newborn, infant or young child, either healthy, febrile or measles-vaccinated (not recorded which). Sequenced material: blood. V is TRDV2 and J is TRDJ3; 9 bases are shared with TRDD3. This chain's CDR3 is CACDPIRILGESSWDTRQMFF. The CDR3 bases are TGTGCCTGTGACCCTATTCGGATACTGGGGGAGAGCTCCTGGGACACCCGACAGATGTTTTTC.